The present entry profiles one T cell receptor beta chain with its context. Its antigen is unknown. A second PCR, run for about 7 to 11 cycles, used a sample-barcoded 5' primer plus a J-beta primer mix. TCRdb independently ran MiXCR on the 5' RACE reads; one entry per CDR3 protein. The sample shows approximately 800,000 distinct CDR3 sequences, about 53% of them seen only once. The data stem from a study of blood T cells in healthy people across ages. The overall study: Per every two T cells, about one barcoded beta molecule was captured by template switching. Overall study results and limits: Not knowing donor CMV status may have confounded expanded clonotype changes. Any conclusive comparison of naive versus antigen-experienced cells was prevented by using unsorted PBMCs.

The study recruited healthy Caucasian donors from Russia who were aged roughly 6 to 95. This clonotype originated in a man aged 80 or over in good health. Specimen: blood.

The CDR3 reads CASKTGTGLYEQYF. The CDR3 nucleotides are TGTGCCAGCAAAACCGGGACAGGGCTCTACGAGCAGTACTTC. The V gene is TRBV6-5, the J gene TRBJ2-7; 9 nucleotides match TRBD1. Trimming took 7 bases from V and 3 from J; bases not matched to a gene: 7. This CDR3 is 14 amino acids long. Germline CDR1 and CDR2: MNHEY and SVGAGI.